This TCR beta chain came from a study of blood T cell repertoires in COVID-19. Overall study context: Collection of acute and convalescent COVID-19 samples took place in the United States, Italy and Spain. T cells, B-cell-depleted T cells, or PBMCs supplied cDNA or gDNA.

Seattle enrolled patients during active infection and tracked them longitudinally. In the authors' workflow: From reference gene primer amplification, estimates of nucleated cell counts were derived. Produced via immunoSEQ multiplex PCR; TCRdb's table is partial and in-frame only. Clonal size and the V and J genes are those of that table, whereas D and trimming came from the DNA. The repertoire holds fewer than 350,000 clones, about nine tenths seen once, with about an eighth in the top ten. V gave up 5 bases and J gave up 5 bases, with 16 bases separating them. The germline CDR1 and CDR2 sequences are MDHEN and SYDVKM. The CDR3 has 14 amino acids.

The sequence was collected from a woman aged 25 to 39 with COVID-19, enrolled during active disease. Source material: peripheral blood. The V call is TRBV28, the J call TRBJ2-7; D may be TRBD1 (6 bases). CDR3 residues: CASSPYRQDHEQYF. CDR3 sequence (DNA): TGTGCCAGCAGTCCTTACCGACAGGACCACGAGCAGTACTTC. The full variable domain, with the rest looked up from reference TRBV28 and TRBJ2-7, is DVKVTQSSRYLVKRTGEKVFLECVQDMDHENMFWYRQDPGLGLRLIYFSYDVKMKEKGDIPEGYSVSREKKERFSLILESASTNQTSMYLCASSPYRQDHEQYFGPGTRLTVT.